This TCR beta chain is from a study of CD4+ T cells in melanoma. The study's findings and limits: A reported correlation linked neoantigen-specific CD4+ T cells to CD8+, macrophage and B cell function. Reportedly, melanoma neoantigen-specific CD4+ T cells showed varied differentiation states.

Generated by immunoSEQ multiplex PCR, the TCRdb table keeps only in-frame clones and is missing some. This table has some 13,000 clones, more than 60% appearing once. The CDR3 has 12 residues. Trimming pared 3 bases from V and 5 bases from J, leaving 7 bases between. The V gene's germline CDR1 is MNHNY and CDR2 SVGAGI (reference sequence). Comments on this clone: Antigen unknown.

The source of this sequence is a human donor with melanoma. The rearrangement uses TRBV6-6 and TRBJ2-5; D possibly matches TRBD1 or TRBD2 (5 bases each). Sequencing was done on a sample of cells from a culture (not recorded whether cultured in vitro). As DNA, the CDR3 is TGTGCCAGCAGTTATTGGGGGGAGACCCAGTACTTC. This codes for CASSYWGETQYF.